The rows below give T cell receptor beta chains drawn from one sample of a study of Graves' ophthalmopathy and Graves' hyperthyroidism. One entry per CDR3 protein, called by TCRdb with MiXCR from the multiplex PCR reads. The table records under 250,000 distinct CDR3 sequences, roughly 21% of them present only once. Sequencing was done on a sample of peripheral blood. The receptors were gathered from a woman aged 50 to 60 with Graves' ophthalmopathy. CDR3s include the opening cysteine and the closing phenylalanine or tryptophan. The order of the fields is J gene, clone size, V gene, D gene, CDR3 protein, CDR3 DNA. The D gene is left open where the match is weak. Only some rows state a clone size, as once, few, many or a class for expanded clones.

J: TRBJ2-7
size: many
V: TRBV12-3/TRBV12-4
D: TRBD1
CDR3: CASSHDRGPEQYF
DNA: TGTGCCAGCAGTCATGACAGGGGCCCCGAGCAGTACTTC

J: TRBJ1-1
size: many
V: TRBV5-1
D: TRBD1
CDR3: CASSFTGGQTEAFF
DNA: TGCGCCAGCAGCTTCACAGGGGGCCAGACTGAAGCTTTCTTT

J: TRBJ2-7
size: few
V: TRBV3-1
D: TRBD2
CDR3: CASSQTGTSGAYEQYF
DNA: TGTGCCAGCAGCCAGACCGGGACTAGCGGAGCCTACGAGCAGTACTTC

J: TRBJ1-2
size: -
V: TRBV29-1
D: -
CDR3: CSVPKGRLGGYTF
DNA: TGCAGCGTTCCGAAGGGCCGCCTCGGTGGCTACACCTTC

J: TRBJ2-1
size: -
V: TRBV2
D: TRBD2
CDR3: CASKTGGVVSYNEQFF
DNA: TGTGCCAGCAAGACTGGGGGGGTTGTGTCGTACAATGAGCAGTTCTTC

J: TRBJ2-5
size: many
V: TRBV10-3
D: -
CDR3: CAISERQTKETQYF
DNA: TGTGCCATCAGTGAGCGCCAGACTAAAGAGACCCAGTACTTC

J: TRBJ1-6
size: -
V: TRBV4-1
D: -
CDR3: CASSQDLARVGSPLHF
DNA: TGCGCCAGCAGCCAAGATCTGGCCAGGGTGGGATCACCCCTCCACTTT

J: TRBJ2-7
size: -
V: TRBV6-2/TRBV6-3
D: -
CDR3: CASTPTDSYEQYF
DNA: TGTGCCAGCACCCCGACAGATTCCTACGAGCAGTACTTC

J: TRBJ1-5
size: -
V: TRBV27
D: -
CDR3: CASSPGPSNQPQHF
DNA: TGTGCCAGCAGTCCGGGACCTAGCAATCAGCCCCAGCATTTT

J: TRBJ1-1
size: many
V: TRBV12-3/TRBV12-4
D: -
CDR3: CASSFQLLNTEAFF
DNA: TGTGCCAGCAGTTTTCAGCTGTTGAACACTGAAGCTTTCTTT

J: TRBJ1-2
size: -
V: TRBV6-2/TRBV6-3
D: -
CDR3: CASLTTGGGGYTF
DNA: TGTGCCAGCCTAACGACCGGCGGCGGCGGCTACACCTTC

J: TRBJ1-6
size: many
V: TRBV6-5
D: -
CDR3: CASSYVRPPAGSPLHF
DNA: TGTGCCAGCAGTTACGTTCGGCCGCCCGCTGGTTCACCCCTCCACTTT

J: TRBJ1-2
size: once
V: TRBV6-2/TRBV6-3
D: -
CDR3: CASSYTQGDGYTF
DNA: TGTGCCAGCAGTTACACCCAAGGCGATGGCTACACCTTC

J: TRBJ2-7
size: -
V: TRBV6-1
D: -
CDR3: CASRGLHYEQYF
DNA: TGTGCCAGCAGAGGACTGCACTACGAGCAGTACTTC

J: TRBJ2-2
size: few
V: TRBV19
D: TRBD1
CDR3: CASSSGAGGPNTGELFF
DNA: TGTGCCAGTAGTTCCGGGGCAGGGGGTCCGAACACCGGGGAGCTGTTTTTT

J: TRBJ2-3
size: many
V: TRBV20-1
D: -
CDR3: CSAQGGDYRTDTQYF
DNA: TGCAGTGCGCAGGGGGGGGACTACCGCACAGATACGCAGTATTTT

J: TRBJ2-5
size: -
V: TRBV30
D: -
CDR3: CAWRSKETQYF
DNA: TGTGCCTGGAGAAGTAAAGAGACCCAGTACTTC

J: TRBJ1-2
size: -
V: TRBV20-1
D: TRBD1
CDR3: CSARDIGQGAYGYTF
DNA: TGCAGTGCTAGAGACATAGGACAGGGGGCCTATGGCTACACCTTC

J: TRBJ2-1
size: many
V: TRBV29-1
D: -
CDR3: CSAGSHGTHNNKEQFF
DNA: TGCAGCGCCGGGAGTCACGGGACCCACAACAATAAGGAGCAGTTCTTC

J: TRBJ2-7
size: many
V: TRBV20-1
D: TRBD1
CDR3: CSARTGGWEQYF
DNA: TGCAGTGCTAGGACAGGGGGTTGGGAGCAGTACTTC

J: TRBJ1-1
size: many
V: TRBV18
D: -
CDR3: CASSPMAAESTEAFF
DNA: TGTGCCAGCTCACCGATGGCAGCCGAAAGCACTGAAGCTTTCTTT

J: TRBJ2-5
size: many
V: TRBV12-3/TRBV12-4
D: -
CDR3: CASRKAVGETQYF
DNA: TGTGCCAGCAGGAAGGCTGTGGGAGAGACCCAGTACTTC

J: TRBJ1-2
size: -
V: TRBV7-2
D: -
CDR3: CASSFEGFRNGYTF
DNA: TGTGCCAGCAGCTTTGAAGGTTTTCGGAATGGCTACACCTTC

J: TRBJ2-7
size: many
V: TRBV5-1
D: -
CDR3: CASSSTMHEQYF
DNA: TGCGCCAGCAGCTCGACTATGCACGAGCAGTACTTC